Only one count was recorded for the clone carrying this T cell receptor beta chain. The sample originates from a study of blood T cell repertoires in COVID-19. About the study: Whether acute or convalescent, the COVID-19 samples came from the United States, Italy and Spain. PBMCs, B-cell-depleted T cells, or T cells provided the cDNA or gDNA that made up the material.

Source study methods: By means of reference gene primer amplification, nucleated cell counts were estimated. Method: immunoSEQ multiplex PCR; TCRdb's copy keeps in-frame clones and lacks some. V, J and clone size were drawn from that table, and D and trimming were deduced from the DNA. Among 150,000 to 200,000 clones listed, approximately 86% were seen once. The germline V gene has CDR1 SGHAT and CDR2 FQDESV (reference sequence). CDR3 length equals 15 residues. V shed 6 bases and J 7 bases; nucleotides not matched to a gene: 10. Sequenced: peripheral blood. The rearrangement uses TRBV11-1 and TRBJ2-1; TRBD2 matches 9 bases. This TCR was recovered from a man aged 45-60 years with active or convalescent COVID-19. The CDR3 DNA is TGTGCCAGCAGTCAACTAGCGGGCGGGGGGAATGAGCAGTTCTTC. Translating gives CASSQLAGGGNEQFF.